Presented here are 8 T cell receptor beta chains from one specimen sequenced in a study of response to subunit inactivated influenza vaccine. TCRdb redid the calling of the RT-PCR reads with MiXCR, one entry per CDR3 protein. The sample has hundreds of thousands of distinct CDR3 sequences, 6% to 9% seen once. Sequencing used PBMCs from blood, obtained less than 25 months after vaccination. The receptors shown here come from a man between 50 and 69 years old who received an inactivated influenza vaccine.

This clonotype was detected only a few times. V and J are TRBV5-5 and TRBJ2-7; no definite D call. The V gene's germline CDR1 is SGHKS and CDR2 YYEKEE (reference sequence). V lost 2 bases to trimming and J lost 6 bases, with 15 bases between them. CDR3 length: 14 residues. CDR3 amino acids: CASSFLADFSEQYF. CDR3 coding DNA: TGTGCCAGCAGCTTCTTGGCAGATTTTTCCGAGCAGTACTTC. The full variable domain, completed using reference TRBV5-5 and TRBJ2-7, is DAGVTQSPTHLIKTRGQQVTLRCSPISGHKSVSWYQQVLGQGPQFIFQYYEKEERGRGNFPDRFSARQFPNYSSELNVNALLLGDSALYLCASSFLADFSEQYFGPGTRLTVT.

The chain employs TRBV6-2 or TRBV6-3 and TRBJ2-1; 7 positions agree with TRBD2. Germline V gives CDR1 MNHEY, CDR2 SVGEGT. J lost 2 bases, V lost 6 bases, and 10 bases had no gene match. CDR3 length: 16 amino acids. The CDR3 bases are TGTGCCAGCAGCCCCTGGGGGGGGAGCACCTACAATGAGCAGTTCTTC. Its translation: CASSPWGGSTYNEQFF.

The sample holds many counts of this clonotype. The chain carries TRBV10-3 and TRBJ2-2; D is possibly TRBD2 (6 bases). The CDR3 totals 14 residues. Germline values: CDR1 ENHRY, CDR2 SYGVKD. Deletions cut 11 bases from V and 6 bases from J, with 19 bases between. The CDR3 protein is CAVSREPWAGELFF. The CDR3 DNA reads as TGTGCCGTAAGCCGGGAGCCTTGGGCCGGGGAGCTGTTTTTT.

This clonotype was picked up many times. This rearrangement joins TRBV7-9 to TRBJ2-7; TRBD2 aligns across 8 bases. Germline V gives CDR1 SEHNR, CDR2 FQNEAQ (reference sequence). CDR3 size: 15 residues. The junction had 13 bases not matched to a gene; V was cut back by 5 bases and J by 7 bases. CDR3 protein: CASSLTGTRGSEQYF. The CDR3 coding sequence is TGTGCCAGCAGCCTGACCGGGACTAGGGGCTCGGAGCAGTACTTC.

This clonotype was seen more than once but under ten times. The chain recombines TRBV27 with TRBJ2-2, with D hard to call. Germline assignment: CDR1 MNHEY and CDR2 SMNVEV (reference sequence). The CDR3 is 14 amino acids. With 7 bases removed from V and 6 bases from J, the gap between germline ends came to 15 bases. DNA for the CDR3: TGTGCCAGCAATCCTATGGGGTTCGCCGGGGAGCTGTTTTTT. Its translation: CASNPMGFAGELFF.

V and J are TRBV9 and TRBJ2-3, with D unclear. Germline V gene sequence: CDR1 SGDLS, CDR2 YYNGEE. The CDR3 spans 12 residues. V lost 3 bases and J lost 3, with 5 bases in between. The CDR3 region is CASSGTTDTQYF. CDR3 DNA sequence: TGTGCCAGCAGCGGGACGACAGATACGCAGTATTTT. Based on the CDR3 plus reference TRBV9 and TRBJ2-3, the full variable domain is DSGVTQTPKHLITATGQRVTLRCSPRSGDLSVYWYQQSLDQGLQFLIQYYNGEERAKGNILERFSAQQFPDLHSELNLSSLELGDSALYFCASSGTTDTQYFGPGTRLTVL.

The J gene is TRBJ1-1, the V gene TRBV7-2; D is undetermined. The CDR3 length is 13 residues. Germline-derived CDR1 and CDR2 are SGHTA and FQGNSA. V gave up 5 bases and J gave up 4 bases, with 11 bases separating them. CDR3 residues: CASSPLLSTEAFF. CDR3 bases: TGTGCCAGCAGCCCCCTGCTGAGCACTGAAGCTTTCTTT.

This clonotype came up many times. The rearrangement uses TRBV7-3 and TRBJ1-6, with 7 bases aligning to TRBD1. From germline, CDR1 is SGHTA and CDR2 FQGTGA. The length of the CDR3 is 15 residues. V shed 4 bases, J shed 7 bases, and the junction held 7 bases outside the gene matches. This CDR3 is CASSSYGTENSPLHF. Here the CDR3 DNA reads TGTGCCAGCAGCTCCTACGGGACAGAGAATTCACCCCTCCACTTT. Drawing the rest from reference TRBV7-3 and TRBJ1-6, the complete variable domain is GAGVSQTPSNKVTEKGKYVELRCDPISGHTALYWYRQSLGQGPEFLIYFQGTGAADDSGLPNDRFFAVRPEGSVSTLKIQRTERGDSAVYLCASSSYGTENSPLHFGNGTRLTVT.